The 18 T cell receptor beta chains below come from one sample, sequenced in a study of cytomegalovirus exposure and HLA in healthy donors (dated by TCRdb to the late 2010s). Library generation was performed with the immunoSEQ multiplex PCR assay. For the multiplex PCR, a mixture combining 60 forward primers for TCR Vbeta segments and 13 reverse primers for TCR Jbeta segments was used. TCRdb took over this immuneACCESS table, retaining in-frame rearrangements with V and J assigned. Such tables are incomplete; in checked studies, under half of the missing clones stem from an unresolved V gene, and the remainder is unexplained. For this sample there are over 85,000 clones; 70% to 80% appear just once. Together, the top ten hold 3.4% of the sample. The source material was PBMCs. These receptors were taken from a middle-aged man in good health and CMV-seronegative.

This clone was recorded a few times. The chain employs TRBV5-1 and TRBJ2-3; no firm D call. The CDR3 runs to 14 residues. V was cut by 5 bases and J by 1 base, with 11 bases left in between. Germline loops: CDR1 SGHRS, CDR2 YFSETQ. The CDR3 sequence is CASSSGVGTDTQYF. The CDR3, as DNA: TGCGCCAGCAGTAGTGGAGTTGGCACAGATACGCAGTATTTT.

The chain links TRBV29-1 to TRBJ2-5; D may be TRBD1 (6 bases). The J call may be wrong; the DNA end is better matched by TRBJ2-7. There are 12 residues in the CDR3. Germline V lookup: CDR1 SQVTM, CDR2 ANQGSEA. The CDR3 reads CSTSDSTYEQYF. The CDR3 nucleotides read TGCAGCACCTCGGACAGCACCTACGAGCAGTACTTC.

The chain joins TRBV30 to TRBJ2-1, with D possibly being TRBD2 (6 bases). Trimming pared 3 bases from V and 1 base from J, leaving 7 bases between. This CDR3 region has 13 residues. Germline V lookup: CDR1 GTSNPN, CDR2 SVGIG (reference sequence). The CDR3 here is CAWSRGSYNEQFF. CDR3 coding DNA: TGTGCCTGGAGCCGGGGGTCCTACAATGAGCAGTTCTTC.

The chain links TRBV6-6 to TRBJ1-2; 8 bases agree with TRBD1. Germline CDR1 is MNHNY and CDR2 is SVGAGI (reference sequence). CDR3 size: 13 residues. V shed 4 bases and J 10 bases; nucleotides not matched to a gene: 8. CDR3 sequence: CASSSLGQGVYTF. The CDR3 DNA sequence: TGTGCCAGCAGTTCCCTAGGACAGGGAGTCTACACCTTC.

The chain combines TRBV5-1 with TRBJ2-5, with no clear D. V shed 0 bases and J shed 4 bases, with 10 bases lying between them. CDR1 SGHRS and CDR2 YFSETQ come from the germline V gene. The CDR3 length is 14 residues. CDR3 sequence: CASSLGSGLETQYF. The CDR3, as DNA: TGCGCCAGCAGCTTGGGTTCGGGTTTAGAGACCCAGTACTTC.

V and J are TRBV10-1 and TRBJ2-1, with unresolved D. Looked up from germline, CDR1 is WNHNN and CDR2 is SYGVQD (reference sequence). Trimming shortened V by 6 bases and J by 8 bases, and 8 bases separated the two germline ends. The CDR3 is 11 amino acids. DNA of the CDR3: TGCGCCAGCAGCACCCGGGATGAGCAGTTCTTC. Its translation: CASSTRDEQFF.

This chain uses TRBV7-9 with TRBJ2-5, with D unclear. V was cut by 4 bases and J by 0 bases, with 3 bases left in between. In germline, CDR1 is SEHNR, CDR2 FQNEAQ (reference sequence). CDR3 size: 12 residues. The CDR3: CASSSNQETQYF. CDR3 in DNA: TGTGCCAGCAGCTCCAACCAAGAGACCCAGTACTTC.

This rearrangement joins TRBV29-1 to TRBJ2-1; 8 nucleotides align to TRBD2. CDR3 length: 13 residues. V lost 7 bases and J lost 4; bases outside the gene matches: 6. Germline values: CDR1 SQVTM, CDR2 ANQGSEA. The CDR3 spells CSAPAGVYNEQFF. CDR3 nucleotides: TGCAGCGCCCCAGCGGGAGTATACAATGAGCAGTTCTTC.

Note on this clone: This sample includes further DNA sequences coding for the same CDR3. CDR3 sequence (DNA): TGTGCCAGCAGCGAGACCGACAGGGGGTTGTTGGCTAACTATGGCTACACCTTC. Translating gives CASSETDRGLLANYGYTF. This sequence joins TRBV2 and TRBJ1-2, with TRBD1 matching 9 bases. The CDR3 contains 18 residues. Germline lookup yields CDR1 SNHLY and CDR2 FYNNEI. The ends lost 6 bases at V and 0 bases at J; junction bases unmatched: 14.

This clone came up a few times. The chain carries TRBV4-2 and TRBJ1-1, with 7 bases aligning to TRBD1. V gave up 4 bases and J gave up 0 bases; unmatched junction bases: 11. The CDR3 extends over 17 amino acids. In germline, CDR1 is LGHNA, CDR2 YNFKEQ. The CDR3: CASSRLLQGSMNTEAFF. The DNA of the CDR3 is TGTGCCAGCAGCCGACTTTTACAGGGGTCCATGAACACTGAAGCTTTCTTT.

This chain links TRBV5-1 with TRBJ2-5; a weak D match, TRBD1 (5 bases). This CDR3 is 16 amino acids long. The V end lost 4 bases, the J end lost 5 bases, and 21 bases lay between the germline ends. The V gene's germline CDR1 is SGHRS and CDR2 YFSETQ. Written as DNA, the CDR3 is TGCGCCAGCAGCCCTTCAGGTCAGGGCCCAAGGGAGACCCAGTACTTC. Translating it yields CASSPSGQGPRETQYF.

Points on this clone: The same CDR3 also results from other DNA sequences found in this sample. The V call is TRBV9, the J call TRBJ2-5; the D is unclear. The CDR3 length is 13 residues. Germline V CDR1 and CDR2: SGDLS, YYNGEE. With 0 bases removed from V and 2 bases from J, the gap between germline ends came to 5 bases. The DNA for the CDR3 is TGTGCCAGCAGCGTAGACAATCAAGAGACCCAGTACTTC. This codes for CASSVDNQETQYF.

The CDR3: CASSIAGRFPEAFF. The CDR3 DNA follows: TGTGCCAGTAGTATAGCGGGGAGGTTCCCTGAAGCTTTCTTT. The V call is TRBV19, the J call TRBJ1-1; no reliable D call. This CDR3 region has 14 residues. Germline V CDR1 and CDR2: LNHDA, SQIVND (reference sequence). V lost 1 base to trimming and J lost 6 bases, with 12 bases between them.

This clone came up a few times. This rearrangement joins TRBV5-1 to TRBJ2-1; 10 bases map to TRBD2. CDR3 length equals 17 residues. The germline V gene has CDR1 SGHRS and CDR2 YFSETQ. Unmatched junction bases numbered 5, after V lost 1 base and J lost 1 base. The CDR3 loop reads CASSLNPSGSSYNEQFF. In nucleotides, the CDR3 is TGCGCCAGCAGCTTGAATCCTAGCGGGAGTTCCTACAATGAGCAGTTCTTC.

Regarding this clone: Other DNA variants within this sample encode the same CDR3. The CDR3 loop reads CASSFAGGSYNEQFF. CDR3 sequence (DNA): TGTGCCAGCAGCTTCGCGGGAGGCTCCTACAATGAGCAGTTCTTC. This chain joins TRBV5-4 and TRBJ2-1, with 8 bases identical to TRBD2. This CDR3 comprises 15 residues. The V segment lost 2 bases and the J segment 0 bases; nucleotides outside the gene matches: 1. CDR1 and CDR2 (germline): SGHNT, YYREEE (reference sequence).

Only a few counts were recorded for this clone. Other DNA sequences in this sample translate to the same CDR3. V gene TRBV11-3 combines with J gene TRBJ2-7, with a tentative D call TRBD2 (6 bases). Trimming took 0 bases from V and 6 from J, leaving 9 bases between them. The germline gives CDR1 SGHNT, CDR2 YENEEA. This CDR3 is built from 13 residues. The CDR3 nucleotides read TGTGCCAGCAGCTTAGATCTCGGGGGCGAGCAGTACTTC. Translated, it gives CASSLDLGGEQYF.

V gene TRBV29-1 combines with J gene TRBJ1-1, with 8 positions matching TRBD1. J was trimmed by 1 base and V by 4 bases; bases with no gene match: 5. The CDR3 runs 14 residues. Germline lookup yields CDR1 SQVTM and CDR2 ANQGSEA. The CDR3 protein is CSVVGGTGNTEAFF. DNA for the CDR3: TGCAGCGTTGTAGGGGGGACAGGGAACACTGAAGCTTTCTTT. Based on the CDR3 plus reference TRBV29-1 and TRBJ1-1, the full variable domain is SAVISQKPSRDICQRGTSLTIQCQVDSQVTMMFWYRQQPGQSLTLIATANQGSEATYESGFVIDKFPISRPNLTFSTLTVSNMSPEDSSIYLCSVVGGTGNTEAFFGQGTRLTVV.

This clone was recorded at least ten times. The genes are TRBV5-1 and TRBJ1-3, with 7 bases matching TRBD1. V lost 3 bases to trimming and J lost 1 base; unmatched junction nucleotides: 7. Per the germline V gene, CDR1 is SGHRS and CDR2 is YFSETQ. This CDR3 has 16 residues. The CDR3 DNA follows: TGCGCCAGCAGCTCATTACAGGGGCATTCTGGAAACACCATATATTTT. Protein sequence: CASSSLQGHSGNTIYF.